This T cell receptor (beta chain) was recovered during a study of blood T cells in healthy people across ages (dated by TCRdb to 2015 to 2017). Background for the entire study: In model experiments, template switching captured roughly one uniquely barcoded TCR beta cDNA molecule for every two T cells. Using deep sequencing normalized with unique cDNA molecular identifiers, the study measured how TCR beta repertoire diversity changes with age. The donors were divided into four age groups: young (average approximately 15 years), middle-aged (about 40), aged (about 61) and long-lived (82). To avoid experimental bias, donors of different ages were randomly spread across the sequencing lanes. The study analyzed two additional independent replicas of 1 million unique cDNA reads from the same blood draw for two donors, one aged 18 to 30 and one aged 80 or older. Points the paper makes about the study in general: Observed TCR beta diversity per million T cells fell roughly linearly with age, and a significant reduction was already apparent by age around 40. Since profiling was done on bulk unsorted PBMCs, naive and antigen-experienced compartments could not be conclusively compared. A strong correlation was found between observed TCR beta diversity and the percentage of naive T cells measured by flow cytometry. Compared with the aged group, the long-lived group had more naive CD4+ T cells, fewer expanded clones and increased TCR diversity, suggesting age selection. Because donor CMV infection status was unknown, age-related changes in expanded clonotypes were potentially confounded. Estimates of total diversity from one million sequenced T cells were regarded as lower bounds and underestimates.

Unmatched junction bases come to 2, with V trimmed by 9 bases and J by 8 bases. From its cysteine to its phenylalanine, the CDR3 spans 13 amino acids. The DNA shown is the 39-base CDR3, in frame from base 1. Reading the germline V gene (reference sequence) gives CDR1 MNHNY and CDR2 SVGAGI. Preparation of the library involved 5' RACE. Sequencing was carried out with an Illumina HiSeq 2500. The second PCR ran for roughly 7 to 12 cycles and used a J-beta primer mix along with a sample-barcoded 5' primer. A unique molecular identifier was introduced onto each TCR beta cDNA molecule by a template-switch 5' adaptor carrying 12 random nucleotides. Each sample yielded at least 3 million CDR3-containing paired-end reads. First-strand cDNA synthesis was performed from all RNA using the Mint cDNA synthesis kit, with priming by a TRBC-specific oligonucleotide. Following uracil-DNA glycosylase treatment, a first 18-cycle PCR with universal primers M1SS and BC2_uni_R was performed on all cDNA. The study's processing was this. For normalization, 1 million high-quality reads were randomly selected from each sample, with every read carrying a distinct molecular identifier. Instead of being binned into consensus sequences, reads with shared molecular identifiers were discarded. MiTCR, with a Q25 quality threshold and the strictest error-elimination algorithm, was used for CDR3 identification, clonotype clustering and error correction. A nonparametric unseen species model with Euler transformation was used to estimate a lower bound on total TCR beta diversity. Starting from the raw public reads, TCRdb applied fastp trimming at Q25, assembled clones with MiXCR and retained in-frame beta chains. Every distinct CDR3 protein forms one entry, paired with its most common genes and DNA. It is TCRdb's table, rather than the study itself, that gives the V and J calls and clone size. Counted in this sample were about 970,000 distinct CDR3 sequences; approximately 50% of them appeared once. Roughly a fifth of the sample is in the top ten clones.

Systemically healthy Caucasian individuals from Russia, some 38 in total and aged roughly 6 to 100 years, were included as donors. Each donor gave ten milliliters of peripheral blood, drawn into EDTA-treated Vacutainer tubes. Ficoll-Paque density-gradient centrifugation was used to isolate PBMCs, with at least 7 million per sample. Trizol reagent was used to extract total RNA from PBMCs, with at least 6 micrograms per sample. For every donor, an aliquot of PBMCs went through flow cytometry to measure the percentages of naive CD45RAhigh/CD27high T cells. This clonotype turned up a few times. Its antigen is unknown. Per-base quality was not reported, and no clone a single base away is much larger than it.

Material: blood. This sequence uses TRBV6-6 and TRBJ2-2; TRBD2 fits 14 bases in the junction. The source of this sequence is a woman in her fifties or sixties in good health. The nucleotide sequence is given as TGTGCCAGTGGGACTAGCGGGAGTGGGGAGCTGTTTTTT. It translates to CASGTSGSGELFF.